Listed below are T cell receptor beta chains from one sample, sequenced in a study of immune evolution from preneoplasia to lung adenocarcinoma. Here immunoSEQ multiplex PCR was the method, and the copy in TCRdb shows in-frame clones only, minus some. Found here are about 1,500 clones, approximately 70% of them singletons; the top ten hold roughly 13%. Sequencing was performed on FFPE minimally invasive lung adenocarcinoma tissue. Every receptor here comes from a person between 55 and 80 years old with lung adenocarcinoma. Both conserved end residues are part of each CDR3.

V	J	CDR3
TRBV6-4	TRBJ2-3	CASSEMGQGLDTQYF
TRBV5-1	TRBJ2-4	CASSLEGVAKNIQYF
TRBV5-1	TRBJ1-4	CASSPETTNEKLFF
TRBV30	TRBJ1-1	CAWSVGPQGDTEAFF
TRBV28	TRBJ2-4	CASSLEMGGGKNIQYF
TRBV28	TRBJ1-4	CASSLDREKLFF
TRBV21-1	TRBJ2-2	CAGKQGYYTSNTGELFF
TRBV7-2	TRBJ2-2	CASSSGLAGGAPRSRELFF
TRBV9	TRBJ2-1	CASSVGPGQGVDEQFF
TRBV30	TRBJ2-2	CAWRHPQGIGELFF
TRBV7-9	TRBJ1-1	CASSQPMGYEAFF
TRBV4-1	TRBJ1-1	CASSQDQPIPGAEAFF
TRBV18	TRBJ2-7	CASSPQSSRGLRFYEQYF
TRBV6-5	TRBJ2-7	CASRSSGGYEQYF
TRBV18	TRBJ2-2	CASSPLQGRNTGELFF
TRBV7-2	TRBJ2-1	CASSPRLAGGHNEQFF
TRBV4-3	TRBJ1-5	CASSQRVDHNQPQHF
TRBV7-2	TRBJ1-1	CASSLVAGQTEAFF
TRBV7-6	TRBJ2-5	CASSRQETQYF
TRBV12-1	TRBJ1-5	CASSFVRRGGNQPQHF
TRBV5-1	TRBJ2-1	CASSKRLPSDEQFF
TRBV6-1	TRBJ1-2	CASSVGGYGYTF
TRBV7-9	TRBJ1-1	CASSGTTGDTEAFF
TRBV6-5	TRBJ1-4	CASSVQGLLTEKLFF
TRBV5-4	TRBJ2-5	CASSPRGGETQYF
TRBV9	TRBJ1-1	CASSVEGGTRYTEAFF
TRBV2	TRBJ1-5	CASTVEQGNQPQHF
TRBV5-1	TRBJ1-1	CASSKGIGQANTEAFF
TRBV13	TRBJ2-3	CASSLDSGDPSTDTQYF
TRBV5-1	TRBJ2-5	CASSSLETQYF
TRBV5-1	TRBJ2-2	CASSFLNSGGAFTGELFF
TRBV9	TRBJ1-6	CASSVERASPLHF
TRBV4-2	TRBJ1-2	CASSRGTVHRSGYTF
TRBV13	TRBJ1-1	CASTWGRGAEAFF
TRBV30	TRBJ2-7	CAWSVRGYEQYF
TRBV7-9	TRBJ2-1	CAGRDGDNEQFF
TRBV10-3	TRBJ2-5	CAISESNPSGEPGAQYF
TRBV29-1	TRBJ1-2	CSVEVDSQGYTF
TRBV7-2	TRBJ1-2	CASSLAGGENYGYTF
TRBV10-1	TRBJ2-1	CASSEGSSGASYNEQFF
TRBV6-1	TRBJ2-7	CASGRGGVNEQYF
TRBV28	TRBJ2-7	CASSLFGYEQYF
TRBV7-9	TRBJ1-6	CASSWGQGEDSPLHF
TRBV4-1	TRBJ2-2	CASSQRSLWNRGSDTGELFF
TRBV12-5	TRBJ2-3	CASWDSNTDTQYF
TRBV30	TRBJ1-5	CAWSQGIGNQPQHF
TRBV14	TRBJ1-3	CASSQEFSRSGNTIYF
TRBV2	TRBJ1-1	CASKGQSNTEAFF
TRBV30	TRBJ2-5	CAWSVSTVQETQYF
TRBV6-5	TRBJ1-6	CASSPTGTGNSPLHF
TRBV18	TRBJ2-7	CASSTRGYEQYF